This T cell receptor beta chain was sequenced in a study of T cells in Graves' hyperthyroidism and ophthalmopathy. The study, taken as a whole, reports: Ophthalmopathy was distinguished from stable hyperthyroidism by 13 V-J signatures. Blood also held most thyroid clonotypes expanded beyond 0.001.

Active moderate-to-severe ophthalmopathy, Clinical Activity Score at least 3, NOSPECS at least 4, under 3 months' duration. Over 9 ml of fresh peripheral blood supplied the PBMCs. Ten or more counts support this clonotype. Its target is not known. RNA transcripts yielded amplified TCR beta CDR3 regions. An initial round of RT-PCR targeting the TCR CDR3 relied on the HTBI primer set. One entry per CDR3 protein, called by TCRdb with MiXCR from the multiplex PCR reads. This table has around 620,000 distinct CDR3 sequences, 13% to 15% appearing once. The CDR3 covers 17 residues. The germline CDR1 and CDR2 sequences are MDHEN and SYDVKM. With 4 bases clipped from V and 2 bases from J, the junction kept 6 bases outside the gene matches.

The TCR comes from a young woman with Graves' ophthalmopathy. The genes are TRBV28 and TRBJ2-6; 9 nucleotides line up with TRBD1. Input material: blood. CDR3 sequence (DNA): TGTGCCAGCAGTTCGGGACAGGGATTTACTGGGGCCAACGTCCTGACTTTC. It encodes CASSSGQGFTGANVLTF.